The entry below describes one T cell receptor (beta chain). The germline CDR1 and CDR2 sequences are MNHEY and SVGEGT. The CDR3 is 13 amino acids. The data stem from a study of monozygotic twins with inflammatory bowel disease. TCRdb re-called the 5' RACE reads and gives one entry per CDR3 protein, without DNA. The sample totals a few hundred thousand distinct CDR3 sequences. J is TRBJ2-1 and V is TRBV6-2 or TRBV6-3; TCRdb's D gene call, TRBD2, goes unchecked for lack of DNA. This TCR was recovered from a human donor with ulcerative colitis or Crohn's disease, or a healthy co-twin of an affected twin (not recorded which). Sequenced material: blood. The CDR3 here is CASSYGGRYEQFF.